The clone carrying this T cell receptor (beta chain) was counted many times. No antigen is known for it. The sample comes from a study of neurological immune-mediated disorders. Study results and caveats: There was no association between the multiple sclerosis repertoire cluster and any clinical or MRI feature. HTLV-1-associated myelopathy displayed the greatest TCR clonal expansion, and multiple sclerosis exhibited the smallest, lower than that of healthy controls.

There are 14 residues in the CDR3. Germline lookup yields CDR1 SQVTM and CDR2 ANQGSEA. Trimming removed 5 bases from V and 4 bases from J; junction bases left unmatched: 7. Using its own MiXCR run on the 5' RACE reads, TCRdb lists one record per CDR3 protein. Seen here are about 66,000 distinct CDR3 sequences, around 3% observed once, and the top ten hold about 4%. Input material: PBMCs. The TCR sequence derives from a man aged 40-49 years with multiple sclerosis. The chain employs TRBV29-1 and TRBJ2-7; 11 nucleotides align to TRBD1. The CDR3 DNA is TGCAGCGTTAATACCGGGACAGGGGGGTACGAGCAGTACTTC. Translated: CSVNTGTGGYEQYF.